This T cell receptor beta chain stems from a study of OX40 agonist ivuxolimab in advanced cancers. About the full investigation: Ivuxolimab was an agonistic, fully human IgG2 monoclonal antibody directed against OX40 (CD134), a costimulatory receptor. Peripheral TCRbeta sequencing was intended to test whether TCR sequence diversity was altered and clonal T-cell expansion was caused by ivuxolimab. Partial responses occurred in three dose-escalation patients: two with cutaneous melanoma and one with hepatocellular carcinoma. The paper covers the monotherapy dose-escalation part of the phase I ivuxolimab trial, which included N = 52 patients. Patients were allowed to have had prior anti-PD-1, anti-PD-L1 or anti-CTLA-4 therapy, and approximately 40% of the dose-escalation patients had been treated with checkpoint inhibitors. Intravenous ivuxolimab was administered to patients every 2 weeks at six dose levels: 0.01, 0.1, 0.3, 1.5, 3 and 10 mg/kg. Among the roughly 52 dose-escalation patients, about 20 had hepatocellular carcinoma, some 15 melanoma, 9 renal cell carcinoma and 9 head and neck cancer. The dose-escalation cohort was almost 85% male with a mean age of approximately 60 years, ranging from roughly 23 to 90.

On the study overall, not on this receptor specifically: Antigen specificity was not determined for the clonally expanded peripheral T cells. At doses of 0.1 to 3.0 mg/kg, clonal expansion of both CD4+ and CD8+ T cells in blood was seen between baseline and week 6. Low levels of normalized T-cell clonal expansion were also seen in some patients who did not respond. In the 0.1-3.0 mg/kg groups, partial responders had among the lowest normalized peripheral clonal expansion, particularly in CD8+ T cells. After ivuxolimab, CD8+ T cells had more expanded clones than CD4+ T cells on average.

For sequencing of the TCRbeta CDR3 region, genomic DNA was extracted from the sorted cells. The immunoSEQ Assay was used to sequence the TCRbeta CDR3 regions. TCRdb stores this immuneACCESS table with in-frame sequences only. Part of the clones is absent; in the studies checked, under half of the shortfall reflects unresolved V genes, and no reason is known for the rest. The sample table lists around 62,000 clones, around 86% of them with a count of one. Jointly, the top ten make up about 1% of the sample. The CDR1 and CDR2 encoded by the germline V gene are SGDLS and YYNGEE. V lost 3 bases and J lost 5 bases; the stretch between them is 9 bases long. From the cysteine through the phenylalanine, the CDR3 covers 13 amino acids. The only DNA kept is the CDR3, 39 bases in frame from the first base. With respect to this clone: Its specific antigen is unknown. No qualities accompany the bases; no much larger clone lies one base away. In the same sample, other DNA sequences code for this CDR3.

Patients with autoimmune disease history or receiving systemic immunosuppression were excluded from the trial. In every dose cohort, peripheral blood was drawn for TCR sequencing at baseline, cycle 4 day 1, and cycle 7 day 1. The samples were drawn from a first-in-human, open-label, multicenter phase I dose-escalation trial of ivuxolimab. Adults with locally advanced or metastatic melanoma, renal cell, hepatocellular, or head and neck squamous cell carcinoma were enrolled in the trial. Before TCR sequencing, CD4+ T cells and CD8+ T cells were sorted from peripheral blood as separate populations. This TCR derives from an adult with an advanced solid tumor such as melanoma, head and neck, liver or kidney cancer. Sequenced here: CD4+ or CD8+ T cells sorted from blood, sampled in a trial of the OX40 agonist ivuxolimab. The sequence links TRBV9 to TRBJ2-1; the D gene cannot be named for sure. The CDR3 sequence is CASSANPDNEQFF. The DNA sequence follows: TGTGCCAGCAGCGCGAACCCGGACAATGAGCAGTTCTTC.